A single sample is the source of the 29 T cell receptor beta chains below, sequenced in a study of T cells in tuberculosis. Repertoires were generated with immunoSEQ multiplex PCR, while TCRdb's copy carries only in-frame clones and drops some. Of about 36,000 clones in the sample, about 94% were seen once. The sample consisted of PBMCs. These receptors all come from a donor aged 10-35 years with latent tuberculosis or without tuberculosis infection.

Only one count was recorded for this clone. The rearrangement links TRBV7-7 to TRBJ2-1; weak D call: TRBD2 (5 bases). Germline CDR1 SSHAT, CDR2 FNYEAQ (reference sequence). Trimming removed 2 bases at V and 8 bases at J, with 16 bases between. The CDR3 runs to 15 residues. The chain's CDR3 is CASSLSLERMDEQFF. DNA for the CDR3: TGTGCCAGCAGCTTATCTTTGGAGCGGATGGATGAGCAGTTCTTC. Looking up the rest from reference TRBV7-7 and TRBJ2-1 gives the full variable domain: GAGVSQSPRYKVTKRGQDVTLRCDPISSHATLYWYQQALGQGPEFLTYFNYEAQPDKSGLPSDRFSAERPEGSISTLTIQRTEQRDSAMYRCASSLSLERMDEQFFGPGTRLTVL.

The rearrangement links TRBV6-6 to TRBJ1-4; the D is unclear. There are 16 residues in the CDR3. The germline V gene encodes CDR1 MNHNY and CDR2 SVGAGI (reference sequence). With 3 bases removed from V and 2 bases from J, the gap between germline ends came to 13 bases. CDR3 bases: TGTGCCAGCAGTTATGGTGAGGTCCTGACTAATGAAAAACTGTTTTTT. It yields the protein CASSYGEVLTNEKLFF.

This clone was recorded a few times. The genes are TRBV15 and TRBJ1-6; 10 positions agree with TRBD1. In germline, CDR1 is LNHNV, CDR2 YYDKDF (reference sequence). The CDR3 consists of 14 residues. Trimming at V came to 1 base and at J to 9 bases, leaving 0 bases not matched to a gene. CDR3 loop: CATSRGDRGSPLHF. CDR3 coding DNA: TGTGCCACCAGCAGAGGGGACAGGGGTTCACCCCTCCACTTT.

The chain carries TRBV5-4 and TRBJ1-2, with 7 bases that match TRBD1. This CDR3 is built from 15 residues. From germline, CDR1 is SGHNT and CDR2 YYREEE (reference sequence). Trimming at V came to 0 bases and at J to 5 bases, leaving 7 bases not matched to a gene. DNA for the CDR3: TGTGCCAGCAGCTTGGGTGGGACAGCCATTTATGGCTACACCTTC. This gives the protein CASSLGGTAIYGYTF. The full variable domain, its missing parts supplied by reference TRBV5-4 and TRBJ1-2, is ETGVTQSPTHLIKTRGQQVTLRCSSQSGHNTVSWYQQALGQGPQFIFQYYREEENGRGNFPPRFSGLQFPNYSSELNVNALELDDSALYLCASSLGGTAIYGYTFGSGTRLTVV.

The chain has TRBV30 and TRBJ1-2; the match to TRBD1 covers 9 bases. This CDR3 is built from 15 residues. Trimming at V came to 0 bases and at J to 4 bases, leaving 6 bases not matched to a gene. CDR1 is GTSNPN, CDR2 SVGIG, per germline (reference sequence). The CDR3 nucleotides read TGTGCCTGGAGTGTTCCGGGACAGGGCCTCTATGGCTACACCTTC. Its translation: CAWSVPGQGLYGYTF.

CDR3: CAWRLKGHMNTEAFF. The CDR3 DNA sequence: TGTGCCTGGAGGCTCAAGGGACACATGAACACTGAAGCTTTCTTT. V gene TRBV30 combines with J gene TRBJ1-1; TRBD1 might be the D (6 bases). The CDR3 runs to 15 residues. V was shortened by 3 bases and J by 0 bases, with 14 bases between the two germline ends. In germline, CDR1 is GTSNPN, CDR2 SVGIG (reference sequence). Complete variable domain (other parts from reference TRBV30 and TRBJ1-1): SQTIHQWPATLVQPVGSPLSLECTVEGTSNPNLYWYRQAAGRGLQLLFYSVGIGQISSEVPQNLSASRPQDRQFILSSKKLLLSDSGFYLCAWRLKGHMNTEAFFGQGTRLTVV.

The chain has TRBV2 and TRBJ2-2; D call uncertain. With 4 bases removed from V and 6 bases from J, the gap between germline ends came to 9 bases. The CDR3 consists of 13 residues. Germline values: CDR1 SNHLY, CDR2 FYNNEI. The CDR3 bases are TGTGCCAGCAGTGGACTGTTCGCCGGGGAGCTGTTTTTT. Translation gives CASSGLFAGELFF.

J is TRBJ1-4 and V is TRBV9; a possible D gene is TRBD1 (6 bases). V was pared by 4 bases and J by 8 bases, with 21 bases between. CDR3 size: 16 residues. From germline, CDR1 is SGDLS and CDR2 YYNGEE. The CDR3 bases are TGTGCCAGCAGCTCAGAACAGGGCCTTAGGGGAGAAAAACTGTTTTTT. It codes for CASSSEQGLRGEKLFF. Together with reference TRBV9 and TRBJ1-4, the CDR3 gives the full variable domain: DSGVTQTPKHLITATGQRVTLRCSPRSGDLSVYWYQQSLDQGLQFLIQYYNGEERAKGNILERFSAQQFPDLHSELNLSSLELGDSALYFCASSSEQGLRGEKLFFGSGTQLSVL.

The rearrangement links TRBV4-2 to TRBJ1-2, with TRBD1 matching 7 bases. Germline CDR1 LGHNA, CDR2 YNFKEQ. The CDR3 consists of 17 residues. Trimming at V came to 1 base and at J to 4 bases, leaving 12 bases not matched to a gene. CDR3 DNA: TGTGCCAGCAGCCAAGGACACCAGACAGGGATTATCTATGGCTACACCTTC. This sequence encodes CASSQGHQTGIIYGYTF.

This clone was observed a single time. The chain uses TRBV7-2 and TRBJ1-2; 9 nucleotides match TRBD1. The CDR3 spans 15 residues. V was pared by 4 bases and J by 8 bases, with 11 bases of the junction left unmatched. Germline CDR1 is SGHTA and CDR2 is FQGNSA. CDR3 in DNA: TGTGCCAGCAGCTCCTCACCTCGGACAGGGGAGGGCTACACCTTC. It is translated as CASSSSPRTGEGYTF.

This chain joins TRBV4-2 and TRBJ1-2; maybe TRBD1 (5 bases). Trimming took off 2 bases at V and 3 bases at J, with 13 bases between the two ends. This CDR3 has 15 residues. Germline V CDR1 and CDR2: LGHNA, YNFKEQ. Written as DNA, the CDR3 is TGTGCCAGCAGCCAAATTATGCAGGGTGACTATGGCTACACCTTC. Protein product: CASSQIMQGDYGYTF.

This chain joins TRBV19 and TRBJ1-1, with D uncertain. V shed 3 bases and J shed 5 bases, with 16 bases lying between them. This CDR3 region has 15 residues. Germline values: CDR1 LNHDA, CDR2 SQIVND (reference sequence). CDR3 loop: CASSIPAAGGTEAFF. As DNA, the CDR3 is TGTGCCAGTAGTATTCCAGCCGCGGGAGGAACTGAAGCTTTCTTT.

This sequence joins TRBV10-1 and TRBJ2-2, with 7 positions matching TRBD1. CDR1 WNHNN and CDR2 SYGVQD come from the germline V gene (reference sequence). The CDR3 runs to 14 residues. Unmatched junction bases numbered 4, after V lost 6 bases and J lost 3 bases. CDR3 sequence reads: CASRGQDHTGELFF. CDR3 coding DNA: TGCGCCAGCAGAGGACAGGACCACACCGGGGAGCTGTTTTTT.

The V gene is TRBV10-3, the J gene TRBJ2-1; TRBD2 aligns across 11 bases. The CDR3 sequence is 15 residues long. V lost 4 bases and J lost 4; bases outside the gene matches: 3. Germline V gene data show CDR1 as ENHRY and CDR2 as SYGVKD. CDR3 sequence: CAISVLAGGYNEQFF. CDR3 DNA: TGTGCCATCAGTGTTCTAGCGGGGGGATACAATGAGCAGTTCTTC.

The chain recombines TRBV29-1 with TRBJ2-2; unclear D gene. V lost 3 bases, J lost 2 bases, and 4 bases lay in between. CDR1 is SQVTM and CDR2 is ANQGSEA in the germline V gene. The CDR3 length is 12 residues. The CDR3 loop reads CSVETNTGELFF. The CDR3 DNA sequence: TGCAGCGTTGAGACAAACACCGGGGAGCTGTTTTTT.

This chain joins TRBV4-1 and TRBJ2-3; 10 bases are shared with TRBD2. Looked up from germline, CDR1 is MGHRA and CDR2 is YSYEKL. The CDR3 has 16 amino acids. Losses at the gene ends were 2 bases for V and 6 bases for J; bases not matched to a gene: 8. The CDR3 coding sequence is TGCGCCAGCAGCCAAACTAGCGGGGCCAGATGGGATACGCAGTATTTT. Translated: CASSQTSGARWDTQYF.

V usage is TRBV5-1 and J usage is TRBJ1-2; no clear D gene. Trimming pared 4 bases from V and 4 bases from J, leaving 8 bases between. The CDR3 has 12 residues. CDR1 is SGHRS and CDR2 is YFSETQ in the germline V gene. The CDR3 region has the DNA TGCGCCAGCAGCAGAGGGCCCTATGGCTACACCTTC. Amino acid sequence: CASSRGPYGYTF.

The rearrangement uses TRBV6-4 and TRBJ2-3; 7 positions match TRBD2. Germline trimming cut 6 bases from V and 4 bases from J; bases unmatched to any gene: 10. The length of the CDR3 is 15 residues. Germline CDR1 MRHNA, CDR2 SNTAGT. CDR3 nucleotides: TGTGCCAGCAGAGAAAGCGGGGCCGGCCCAGATACGCAGTATTTT. It specifies CASRESGAGPDTQYF.

In DNA form, the CDR3 reads TGTGCCAGCAGCTTAGATAACAGGGTAGCCCATTATGGCTACACCTTC. Translating it yields CASSLDNRVAHYGYTF. The chain combines TRBV7-8 with TRBJ1-2; the D gene is possibly TRBD1 (6 bases). The V gene's germline CDR1 is SGHVS and CDR2 FQNEAQ. Trimming cost V 1 base and J 5 bases, with 17 bases left between them. The CDR3 loop spans 16 amino acids.

This chain joins TRBV4-3 and TRBJ2-1; 8 bases match TRBD1. Germline V CDR1 and CDR2: LGHNA, YSLEER. The CDR3 length is 17 residues. With V trimmed by 1 base and J by 10 bases, 15 bases remained unmatched. The CDR3 region has the DNA TGCGCCAGCAGCCAAGGTTTATGGACAGGGAGTTTAAACGAGCAGTTCTTC. This sequence encodes CASSQGLWTGSLNEQFF.

The chain uses TRBV19 and TRBJ1-4, with unresolved D. The CDR3 covers 13 residues. CDR1 is LNHDA and CDR2 is SQIVND in the germline V gene (reference sequence). Trimming removed 5 bases from V and 5 bases from J, with 9 bases in between. Written as DNA, the CDR3 is TGTGCCAGTAGTCCCGCGAGAAATGAAAAACTGTTTTTT. This gives the protein CASSPARNEKLFF.

This clone was seen only once. This chain connects TRBV29-1 to TRBJ1-2; 7 bases agree with TRBD1. The germline gives CDR1 SQVTM, CDR2 ANQGSEA. This CDR3 has 14 amino acids. V was clipped by 1 base and J by 6 bases; unmatched bases: 8. The chain's CDR3 is CSVEVGTAGDGYTF. Written as DNA, the CDR3 is TGCAGCGTTGAAGTTGGGACAGCGGGGGATGGCTACACCTTC.

V and J are TRBV6-5 and TRBJ2-1, with a weak D call TRBD2 (6 bases). The CDR3 consists of 14 residues. CDR1 is MNHEY, CDR2 SVGAGI, per germline. Between the trimmed V and J ends, which lost 5 bases and 12 bases, there was a span of 20 bases. The CDR3 DNA is TGTGCCAGCAGTCGTAGTCTGAGAACCGGGGGGCAGTTCTTC. Translated, it gives CASSRSLRTGGQFF.

This sequence joins TRBV5-1 and TRBJ1-2; D is perhaps TRBD1 (6 bases). Per germline, CDR1 SGHRS and CDR2 YFSETQ. Deletions cut 4 bases from V and 6 bases from J, with 19 bases between. The CDR3 extends over 15 amino acids. The CDR3, as DNA: TGCGCCAGCAGCCAAATGAGTGGACAGCCTCATGGCTACACCTTC. Protein: CASSQMSGQPHGYTF.

This chain connects TRBV5-1 to TRBJ1-4; 7 bases line up with TRBD1. CDR1 and CDR2 from the germline V gene are SGHRS and YFSETQ. With 0 bases clipped from V and 8 bases from J, the junction kept 7 bases outside the gene matches. The length of the CDR3 is 15 residues. CDR3 protein: CASSLEAGGGEKLFF. DNA for the CDR3: TGCGCCAGCAGCTTGGAAGCAGGGGGTGGGGAAAAACTGTTTTTT.

On this clone: Distinct nucleotide sequences in the sample also encode this CDR3. The CDR3: CASSYGQNTEAFF. The CDR3 DNA sequence: TGTGCCAGCAGTTATGGGCAGAACACTGAAGCTTTCTTT. V gene TRBV6-5 combines with J gene TRBJ1-1, with D unresolved. The CDR3 is 13 amino acids. The germline CDR1 and CDR2 sequences are MNHEY and SVGAGI. With 3 bases removed from V and 1 base from J, the gap between germline ends came to 6 bases.

This clone occurred a few times. V gene TRBV6-1 combines with J gene TRBJ2-7; 8 bases fit TRBD1. The J segment lost 2 bases and the V segment lost 7 bases, leaving 4 bases of the junction unmatched. CDR1 is MNHNS and CDR2 is SASEGT in the germline V gene. The CDR3 contains 13 residues. CDR3 nucleotides: TGTGCCAGCATGGGACAGGCCACCTACGAGCAGTACTTC. Protein product: CASMGQATYEQYF.

The genes are TRBV5-1 and TRBJ1-2; 8 bases are shared with TRBD1. This CDR3 is built from 15 residues. The ends lost 4 bases at V and 6 bases at J; junction bases unmatched: 11. Germline values: CDR1 SGHRS, CDR2 YFSETQ. CDR3 sequence: CASSPYDDRGDGYTF. CDR3 sequence (DNA): TGCGCCAGCAGCCCCTACGACGACAGGGGCGATGGCTACACCTTC.

In this sample, this clone turned up once. V is TRBV6-5 and J is TRBJ1-2; D not certain. Germline CDR1 is MNHEY and CDR2 is SVGAGI. V lost 6 bases, J lost 4 bases, and 15 bases lay in between. The CDR3 is made up of 14 amino acids. The CDR3 bases are TGTGCCAGCAGCCCCCTAAGTAGAAGCTATGGCTACACCTTC. It is translated as CASSPLSRSYGYTF.